This TCR beta chain stems from a study of blood T cell repertoires in COVID-19. Looking at the study overall: The study drew acute and convalescent COVID-19 samples from the United States, Italy and Spain.

This clone was detected only a few times. V was clipped by 1 base and J by 5 bases, with 15 bases between them. The CDR3 has 15 amino acids. Germline CDR1 and CDR2: SEHNR and FQNEAQ (reference sequence). Original processing methods: Amplification of reference gene primers provided the estimated nucleated cell counts. Libraries were prepared by immunoSEQ multiplex PCR; TCRdb keeps only in-frame clonotypes and omits some of them. That table furnishes V, J and clone size, whereas the DNA furnished D and trimming. The data hold about 83,000 clones, with 86% observed a single time. Specimen: peripheral blood. The clonotype comes from a man aged 45 to 65 with active COVID-19. The V call is TRBV7-9, the J call TRBJ2-7; maybe TRBD2 (5 bases). CDR3 sequence reads: CASSLDPGSFNEQYF. The CDR3 nucleotides are TGTGCCAGCAGCTTAGACCCGGGATCCTTCAACGAGCAGTACTTC.